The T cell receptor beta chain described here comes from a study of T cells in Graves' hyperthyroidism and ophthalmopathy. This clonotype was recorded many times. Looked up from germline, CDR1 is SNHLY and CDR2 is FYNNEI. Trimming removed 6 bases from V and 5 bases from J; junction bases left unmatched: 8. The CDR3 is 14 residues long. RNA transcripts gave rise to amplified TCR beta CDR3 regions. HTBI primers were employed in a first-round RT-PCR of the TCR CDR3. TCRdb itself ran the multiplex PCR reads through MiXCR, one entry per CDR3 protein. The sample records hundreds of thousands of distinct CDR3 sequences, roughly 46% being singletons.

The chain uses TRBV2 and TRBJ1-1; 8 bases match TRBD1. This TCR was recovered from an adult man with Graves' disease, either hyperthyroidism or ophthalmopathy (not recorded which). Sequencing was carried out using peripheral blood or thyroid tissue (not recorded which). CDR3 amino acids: CASRKDRVDTEAFF. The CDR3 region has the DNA TGTGCCAGCAGGAAGGACAGGGTGGATACTGAAGCTTTCTTT.